The present entry profiles one T cell receptor beta chain with its context. This sample was included in a study of CD8 T cells in Susac syndrome. Random hexamers were used to reverse transcribe the RNA input (about 0.45 to 1 ug). The amplification used immunoSEQ multiplex PCR on TCR beta CDR3; it spanned 54 Vbeta and 13 Jbeta. Using its own MiXCR run on the immunoSEQ multiplex PCR reads, TCRdb lists one record per CDR3 protein. The table has approximately 150,000 distinct CDR3 sequences, about 93% seen once. The TEMRA cells underwent FACS enrichment, while the CD8+ and CD4+ T cells underwent negative isolation. The sequencing sample was made of CD4+ T cells from PBMCs. This sequence was found in a human donor in good health.

CDR3 coding DNA: TGTGCCAGCAGAGGGACAGGGCAGGAGTACGAGCAGTACTTC. It yields the protein CASRGTGQEYEQYF. This sequence joins TRBV6-2 or TRBV6-3 and TRBJ2-7, with 9 nucleotides matching TRBD1. Trimming took 6 bases from V and 4 from J; bases not matched to a gene: 7. CDR1 is MNHEY, CDR2 SVGEGT, per germline. This CDR3 is 14 amino acids long.